This record covers a single T cell receptor beta chain. Clones were sequenced by immunoSEQ multiplex PCR, and TCRdb holds only the in-frame ones, with some missing. The table records just over 20,000 clones, 85% to 95% of them present only once. Each depressed patient was matched pairwise with a non-depressed control on sex, age, current smoking status and body mass index. All participants were of European descent. Roughly 27 ml of blood was drawn into EDTA tubes. This specimen belongs to a study of untreated major depressive disorder. Deletions cut 0 bases from V and 1 base from J, with 13 bases between. The CDR3 has 16 amino acids. Germline CDR1 MNHEY, CDR2 SMNVEV (reference sequence).

The chain joins TRBV27 to TRBJ2-7; D ambiguous. This TCR was recovered from a man in his thirties or forties in good health. The sequenced sample consisted of CD4+ T cells from PBMCs. CDR3 in amino acids: CASSLSLRGVSYEQYF. CDR3 coding DNA: TGTGCCAGCAGTTTATCGCTCCGAGGAGTTTCCTACGAGCAGTACTTC.